Presented here are 27 T cell receptor beta chains from one specimen sequenced in a study of OX40 agonist ivuxolimab in advanced cancers. Library preparation employed the immunoSEQ multiplex PCR assay. TCRdb carries this immuneACCESS record with in-frame sequences only. Its versions omit some clonotypes, under half of them owing to an unresolved V gene in the studies checked, with the rest unexplained. This sample comprises 90,000 to 120,000 clones, 75% to 95% of them detected only once. Under 0.4% of the sample lies in the top ten. The input for sequencing was CD4+ or CD8+ T cells sorted from blood, taken in a trial of the OX40 agonist ivuxolimab. Source of these receptors: an adult with an advanced solid tumor such as melanoma, head and neck, liver or kidney cancer.

The V gene is TRBV4-3, the J gene TRBJ2-1, with D possibly matching TRBD1 (5 bases). The CDR3 has 15 residues. Trimming took off 1 base at V and 3 bases at J, with 10 bases between the two ends. Germline V CDR1 and CDR2: LGHNA, YSLEER. CDR3 in amino acids: CASSQAARDYNEQFF. The CDR3 nucleotides read TGCGCCAGCAGCCAAGCCGCCAGGGACTACAATGAGCAGTTCTTC.

The chain employs TRBV9 and TRBJ2-7; no definite D call. CDR1 SGDLS and CDR2 YYNGEE come from the germline V gene. V was shortened by 0 bases and J by 5 bases, with 12 bases between the two germline ends. The CDR3 has 14 amino acids. The CDR3 DNA reads TGTGCCAGCAGCGTAGCCCCCGGTAGTGACGAGCAGTACTTC. Its translation is CASSVAPGSDEQYF.

A note on this clone: One end of the junction is discordant with germline, which a read error may explain. The chain joins TRBV6-1 to TRBJ2-4; 8 bases align to TRBD1. The CDR3 extends over 11 amino acids. In germline, CDR1 is MNHNS, CDR2 SASEGT. CDR3: CASSSRTGLVF. In DNA form, the CDR3 reads TGTGCCAGCAGTTCTCGGACAGGGTTGGTCTTC.

This rearrangement joins TRBV28 to TRBJ1-6, with TRBD1 matching 9 bases. The junction had 10 bases not matched to a gene; V was cut back by 6 bases and J by 10 bases. CDR3 size: 15 residues. Germline V gives CDR1 MDHEN, CDR2 SYDVKM. The CDR3 region is CASSPTGTGISPLHF. CDR3 sequence (DNA): TGTGCCAGCAGCCCAACCGGGACAGGGATATCACCCCTCCACTTT.

This chain connects TRBV7-8 to TRBJ1-1; no clear D gene. The germline V gene encodes CDR1 SGHVS and CDR2 FQNEAQ. CDR3 length: 15 residues. V gave up 0 bases and J gave up 2 bases, with 10 bases separating them. CDR3 residues: CASSLAHQPNTEAFF. The DNA for the CDR3 is TGTGCCAGCAGCTTAGCGCACCAGCCAAACACTGAAGCTTTCTTT.

This sequence joins TRBV28 and TRBJ2-1; TRBD1 is a possible D gene (5 bases). CDR3 length: 13 amino acids. V was shortened by 7 bases and J by 10 bases, with 17 bases between the two germline ends. Germline V gene data show CDR1 as MDHEN and CDR2 as SYDVKM. CDR3 sequence reads: CASTSPGAKEQFF. DNA for the CDR3: TGTGCCAGCACCTCCCCTGGGGCTAAAGAGCAGTTCTTC.

Of note for this clone: The same CDR3 also results from other DNA sequences found in this sample. The rearrangement joins TRBV18 to TRBJ2-7, with TRBD1 matching 7 bases. This CDR3 is 14 amino acids long. Germline assignment: CDR1 KGHSH and CDR2 LQKENI. Losses at the gene ends were 1 base for V and 2 bases for J; bases not matched to a gene: 2. The CDR3 nucleotides read TGTGCCAGCTCACCACGACAGGGCGCCTACGAGCAGTACTTC. Its translation: CASSPRQGAYEQYF.

V gene TRBV7-9 combines with J gene TRBJ2-2; D is perhaps TRBD1 (6 bases). The CDR3 extends over 15 amino acids. V was shortened by 5 bases and J by 0 bases, with 10 bases between the two germline ends. CDR1 and CDR2 from the germline V gene are SEHNR and FQNEAQ (reference sequence). In nucleotides, the CDR3 is TGTGCCAGCAGCCAAGGGACAACGAACACCGGGGAGCTGTTTTTT. Protein sequence: CASSQGTTNTGELFF.

The chain couples TRBV19 to TRBJ1-2; D is undetermined. CDR3 length equals 14 residues. V lost 7 bases and J 4 bases, leaving 16 bases between the germline ends. Looked up from germline, CDR1 is LNHDA and CDR2 is SQIVND (reference sequence). CDR3 amino acids: CASNSDGAGYGYTF. In DNA form, the CDR3 reads TGTGCCAGTAACTCAGATGGAGCGGGCTATGGCTACACCTTC.

This chain joins TRBV6-1 and TRBJ2-7; D perhaps matches TRBD2 (6 bases). Per the germline V gene, CDR1 is MNHNS and CDR2 is SASEGT. Trimming stripped 6 bases from V and 2 bases from J, with 11 bases between. CDR3 length: 13 residues. The CDR3 DNA sequence: TGTGCCAGCAGACTTAGCGGCGCCTACGAGCAGTACTTC. Amino acids: CASRLSGAYEQYF.

J is TRBJ2-1 and V is TRBV7-2, with no clear D. V gave up 1 base and J gave up 6 bases, with 13 bases separating them. The CDR3 extends over 15 amino acids. The V gene's germline CDR1 is SGHTA and CDR2 FQGNSA. The CDR3 coding sequence is TGTGCCAGCAGCTTAGTGAGGATGGTGGGCAATGAGCAGTTCTTC. Its protein is CASSLVRMVGNEQFF.

This rearrangement joins TRBV19 to TRBJ1-5; D is unclear. V gave up 3 bases and J gave up 5 bases, with 14 bases separating them. CDR1 is LNHDA and CDR2 is SQIVND in the germline V gene (reference sequence). The CDR3 loop spans 15 amino acids. In DNA, the CDR3 is TGTGCCAGTAGTATGTATCGCGCGGTGGATCAGCCCCAGCATTTT. This encodes CASSMYRAVDQPQHF.

The chain carries TRBV9 and TRBJ2-5, with D perhaps matching TRBD1 (6 bases). Deletions cut 0 bases from V and 5 bases from J, with 14 bases between. The CDR3 is 15 amino acids. Germline V CDR1 and CDR2: SGDLS, YYNGEE. This CDR3 reads CASSVAPDRFETQYF. Here the CDR3 DNA reads TGTGCCAGCAGCGTAGCCCCCGACAGGTTCGAGACCCAGTACTTC.

This clone was seen a single time. The chain has TRBV5-1 and TRBJ2-7; 14 bases are shared with TRBD2. CDR1 is SGHRS, CDR2 YFSETQ, per germline. The V and J ends lost 3 bases and 4 bases, in that order; junction bases with no gene match: 12. The CDR3 length is 18 residues. The CDR3 region has the DNA TGCGCCAGCAGCTCCATAACCGGGACTAGCGGGAGTTCGTACGAGCAGTACTTC. Translation: CASSSITGTSGSSYEQYF. Based on the CDR3 plus reference TRBV5-1 and TRBJ2-7, the full variable domain is KAGVTQTPRYLIKTRGQQVTLSCSPISGHRSVSWYQQTPGQGLQFLFEYFSETQRNKGNFPGRFSGRQFSNSRSEMNVSTLELGDSALYLCASSSITGTSGSSYEQYFGPGTRLTVT.

The V call is TRBV11-2, the J call TRBJ2-7; 7 bases agree with TRBD2. CDR1 is SGHAT, CDR2 FQNNGV, per germline. The CDR3 consists of 14 residues. V lost 1 base and J lost 6; bases outside the gene matches: 6. This chain's CDR3 is CASSLVRGEGEQYF. CDR3 DNA: TGTGCCAGCAGCTTAGTACGGGGGGAGGGCGAGCAGTACTTC.

The chain couples TRBV11-2 to TRBJ2-7; no clear D. CDR3 length equals 11 residues. From germline, CDR1 is SGHAT and CDR2 FQNNGV. V lost 2 bases and J lost 3, with 2 bases in between. The CDR3 bases are TGTGCCAGCAGCTTACACTACGAGCAGTACTTC. This sequence encodes CASSLHYEQYF.

This chain connects TRBV28 to TRBJ2-6, with 9 bases that match TRBD1. This CDR3 region has 17 residues. The J segment lost 0 bases and the V segment lost 3 bases, leaving 3 bases of the junction unmatched. The germline gives CDR1 MDHEN, CDR2 SYDVKM. The CDR3 sequence: CASSLGQGVSGANVLTF. The CDR3 DNA is TGTGCCAGCAGTTTGGGACAGGGAGTCTCTGGGGCCAACGTCCTGACTTTC.

The genes are TRBV5-4 and TRBJ2-3; 7 nucleotides match TRBD1. With 4 bases clipped from V and 0 bases from J, the junction kept 11 bases outside the gene matches. The CDR3 is 17 amino acids. From germline, CDR1 is SGHNT and CDR2 YYREEE (reference sequence). The CDR3 is CASSLQTGTASTDTQYF. CDR3 in DNA: TGTGCCAGCAGCCTTCAAACCGGGACAGCTAGCACAGATACGCAGTATTTT.

This clone was counted a single time. The chain is built from TRBV2 and TRBJ2-2; D might be TRBD2 (5 bases). The CDR3 runs to 14 residues. V lost 4 bases and J 4 bases, leaving 10 bases between the germline ends. Germline V gives CDR1 SNHLY, CDR2 FYNNEI. CDR3 coding DNA: TGTGCCAGCAGTGGTACTAGAGGCACCGGGGAGCTGTTTTTT. Residues: CASSGTRGTGELFF. Complete variable domain (other parts from reference TRBV2 and TRBJ2-2): EPEVTQTPSHQVTQMGQEVILRCVPISNHLYFYWYRQILGQKVEFLVSFYNNEISEKSEIFDDQFSVERPDGSNFTLKIRSTKLEDSAMYFCASSGTRGTGELFFGEGSRLTVL.

The gene calls are TRBV5-4 and TRBJ2-2; TRBD2 matches 13 bases. The CDR3 is 16 amino acids. The V and J ends lost 4 bases and 5 bases, in that order; junction bases with no gene match: 5. Germline values: CDR1 SGHNT, CDR2 YYREEE (reference sequence). CDR3 in amino acids: CASSQGTSGTTGELFF. CDR3 in DNA: TGTGCCAGCAGCCAGGGGACTAGCGGGACTACCGGGGAGCTGTTTTTT.

The chain joins TRBV27 to TRBJ2-5; 10 positions match TRBD2. The V gene end was trimmed by 8 bases and the J gene end by 4 bases; junction bases not matched to a gene: 4. Germline V CDR1 and CDR2: MNHEY, SMNVEV (reference sequence). The CDR3 covers 13 residues. The CDR3 reads CASASGRVETQYF. The CDR3 DNA reads TGTGCCAGCGCGAGCGGGAGGGTAGAGACCCAGTACTTC.

The chain couples TRBV9 to TRBJ2-5; D is perhaps TRBD1 (6 bases). Germline V gene lookup returns CDR1 SGDLS and CDR2 YYNGEE. CDR3 length equals 17 residues. Trimming cost V 1 base and J 4 bases, with 20 bases left between them. DNA for the CDR3: TGTGCCAGCAGCGTAAACCCCAGGCCAGGGGTAGGAGAGACCCAGTACTTC. It codes for CASSVNPRPGVGETQYF.

CDR3 in amino acids: CASSQGTARETQYF. The DNA of the CDR3 is TGCGCCAGCAGCCAAGGAACCGCCCGAGAGACCCAGTACTTC. The genes are TRBV4-3 and TRBJ2-5; D not certain. Germline V gives CDR1 LGHNA, CDR2 YSLEER. The CDR3 spans 14 residues. Deletions cut 1 base from V and 4 bases from J, with 10 bases between.

This chain links TRBV11-2 with TRBJ1-1; unclear D gene. Deletions cut 3 bases from V and 1 base from J, with 6 bases between. CDR3 size: 13 residues. CDR1 SGHAT and CDR2 FQNNGV come from the germline V gene. The CDR3 is CASSLSTNTEAFF. The CDR3 region has the DNA TGTGCCAGCAGCTTGTCGACGAACACTGAAGCTTTCTTT.

This chain joins TRBV5-1 and TRBJ2-7, with 8 nucleotides matching TRBD1. CDR1 and CDR2 (germline): SGHRS, YFSETQ. Trimming cost V 2 bases and J 2 bases; bases outside gene matches: 9. This CDR3 region has 16 residues. The CDR3 reads CASSLSTGGLTYEQYF. The CDR3 coding sequence is TGCGCCAGCAGCTTATCAACAGGGGGGCTGACCTACGAGCAGTACTTC.

This chain connects TRBV6-5 to TRBJ1-5; D is perhaps TRBD1 (5 bases). This CDR3 comprises 14 residues. Trimming stripped 5 bases from V and 4 bases from J, with 12 bases between. The germline gives CDR1 MNHEY, CDR2 SVGAGI. CDR3 nucleotide sequence: TGTGCCAGCAGTCCGACCAAGGGGAATCAGCCCCAGCATTTT. It translates to CASSPTKGNQPQHF.

The chain combines TRBV6-5 with TRBJ1-2, with a weak D call TRBD1 (6 bases). The V and J ends lost 7 bases and 4 bases respectively, with 7 bases between them. The germline CDR1 and CDR2 sequences are MNHEY and SVGAGI. The CDR3 has 11 amino acids. The CDR3 DNA reads TGTGCCAGCATGGACAGCTATGGCTACACCTTC. Residues: CASMDSYGYTF.